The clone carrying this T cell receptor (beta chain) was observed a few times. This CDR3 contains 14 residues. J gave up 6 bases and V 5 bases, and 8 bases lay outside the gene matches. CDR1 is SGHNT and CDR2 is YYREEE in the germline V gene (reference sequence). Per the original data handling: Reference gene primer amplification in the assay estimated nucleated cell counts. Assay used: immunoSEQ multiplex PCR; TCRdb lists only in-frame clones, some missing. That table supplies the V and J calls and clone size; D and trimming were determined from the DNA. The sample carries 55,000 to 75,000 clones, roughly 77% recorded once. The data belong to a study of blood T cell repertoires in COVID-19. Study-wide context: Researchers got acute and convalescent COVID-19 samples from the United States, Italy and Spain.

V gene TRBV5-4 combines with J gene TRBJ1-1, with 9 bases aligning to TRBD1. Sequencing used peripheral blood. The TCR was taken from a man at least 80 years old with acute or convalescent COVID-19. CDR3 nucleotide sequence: TGTGCCAGCAGGGGGACCGGGACAGGGTCTGAAGCTTTCTTT. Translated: CASRGTGTGSEAFF.